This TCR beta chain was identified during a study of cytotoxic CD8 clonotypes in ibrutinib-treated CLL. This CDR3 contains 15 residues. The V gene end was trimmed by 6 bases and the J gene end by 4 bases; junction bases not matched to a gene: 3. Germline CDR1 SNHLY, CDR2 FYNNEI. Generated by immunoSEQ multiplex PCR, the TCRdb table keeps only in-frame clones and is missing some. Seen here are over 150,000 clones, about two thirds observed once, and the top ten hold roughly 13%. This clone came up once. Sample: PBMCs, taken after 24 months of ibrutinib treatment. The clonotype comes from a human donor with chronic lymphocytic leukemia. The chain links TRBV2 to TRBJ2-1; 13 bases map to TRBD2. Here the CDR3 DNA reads TGTGCCAGCAGGACGGGACTAGCGGGATACAATGAGCAGTTCTTC. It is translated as CASRTGLAGYNEQFF.